Each of the 31 T cell receptor beta chains below was sequenced from the same sample in a study of cytomegalovirus exposure and HLA in healthy donors. The PCR contained 60 Vbeta and 13 Jbeta primers. Some clones are missing from TCRdb's copy, which holds only in-frame ones; the method was immunoSEQ multiplex PCR. This table holds 60,000 to 70,000 clones, 70% to 85% found once. The specimen sequenced was PBMCs. All receptors derive from a man aged 55 to 70 in good health and CMV-seropositive.

The CDR3 protein is CASSLDGGYSPLHF. CDR3 DNA sequence: TGCGCCAGCAGCTTGGATGGGGGGTACTCACCCCTCCACTTT. V and J are TRBV5-1 and TRBJ1-6; D perhaps matches TRBD1 (5 bases). The CDR3 totals 14 residues. The germline V gene has CDR1 SGHRS and CDR2 YFSETQ. V was trimmed by 0 bases and J by 10 bases, leaving 11 bases between them.

The chain recombines TRBV11-2 with TRBJ2-1; 10 nucleotides match TRBD2. Germline V gene sequence: CDR1 SGHAT, CDR2 FQNNGV. V trimming: 8 bases; J trimming: 8 bases; junction bases outside the gene matches: 12. CDR3 length: 15 amino acids. This CDR3 reads CASCPTGLARDEQFF. The CDR3, as DNA: TGTGCCAGCTGCCCAACGGGACTAGCGAGAGATGAGCAGTTCTTC.

The V and J genes are TRBV5-1 and TRBJ1-3; no reliable D call. The germline gives CDR1 SGHRS, CDR2 YFSETQ. V lost 3 bases to trimming and J lost 0 bases, with 13 bases between them. This CDR3 comprises 16 residues. CDR3 in DNA: TGCGCCAGCAGCTGGGTAAGCGCGGGCTCTGGAAACACCATATATTTT. It translates to CASSWVSAGSGNTIYF.

CDR3 bases: TGCAGCGTTGTGGACAGGGGGCGGGTAGATACGCAGTATTTT. The encoded protein is CSVVDRGRVDTQYF. The chain is built from TRBV29-1 and TRBJ2-3; TRBD1 matches at 11 bases. V gave up 4 bases and J gave up 5 bases; unmatched junction bases: 5. CDR3 length equals 14 residues. Looked up from germline, CDR1 is SQVTM and CDR2 is ANQGSEA.

The J gene is TRBJ2-5, the V gene TRBV11-2, with a tentative D call TRBD2 (5 bases). This CDR3 region has 14 residues. Germline V CDR1 and CDR2: SGHAT, FQNNGV. V was clipped by 5 bases and J by 5 bases, with 15 bases between them. Here the CDR3 reads CASSPGPRGETQYF. CDR3 in DNA: TGTGCCAGCAGCCCTGGACCTAGAGGGGAGACCCAGTACTTC.

In its sample, this clone was seen a few times. CDR3 region: CASSAGTGGLTGELFF. Written as DNA, the CDR3 is TGTGCCAGCAGCGCTGGGACAGGGGGGCTAACCGGGGAGCTGTTTTTT. The V call is TRBV7-8, the J call TRBJ2-2; 11 positions match TRBD1. CDR3 size: 16 residues. Germline values: CDR1 SGHVS, CDR2 FQNEAQ. V shed 5 bases and J 5 bases; nucleotides not matched to a gene: 7.

This clone was seen only a few times. A much bigger clone sits one base away, suggesting this may be a read error. Additional DNA sequences in this sample encode the identical CDR3. The chain joins TRBV4-1 to TRBJ2-6; D is uncertain. Germline assignment: CDR1 MGHRA and CDR2 YSYEKL. Trimming stripped 3 bases from V and 2 bases from J, with 11 bases between. The CDR3 is 16 residues long. The CDR3 spells CASSHTDRAGANVLTF. The DNA of the CDR3 is TGCGCCAGCAGCCACACCGATAGAGCTGGGGCCAACGTCCTGACTTTC.

This rearrangement joins TRBV5-1 to TRBJ2-2, with 10 bases fitting TRBD1. The germline V gene has CDR1 SGHRS and CDR2 YFSETQ. V was pared by 5 bases and J by 4 bases, with 8 bases of the junction left unmatched. The CDR3 is made up of 16 amino acids. This CDR3 is CASRSSGTGVTGELFF. In nucleotides, the CDR3 is TGCGCCAGCAGATCATCCGGGACAGGGGTCACCGGGGAGCTGTTTTTT. Full variable domain (missing parts from reference TRBV5-1 and TRBJ2-2): KAGVTQTPRYLIKTRGQQVTLSCSPISGHRSVSWYQQTPGQGLQFLFEYFSETQRNKGNFPGRFSGRQFSNSRSEMNVSTLELGDSALYLCASRSSGTGVTGELFFGEGSRLTVL.

The chain couples TRBV4-1 to TRBJ2-7, with 10 nucleotides matching TRBD1. The germline gives CDR1 MGHRA, CDR2 YSYEKL. The V segment lost 3 bases and the J segment 6 bases; nucleotides outside the gene matches: 14. This CDR3 has 17 amino acids. CDR3: CASSQDPQLGQGSEQYF. The CDR3 nucleotides read TGCGCCAGCAGCCAGGATCCTCAGTTGGGACAGGGGTCCGAGCAGTACTTC.

This clone was counted between two and nine times. The chain couples TRBV11-2 to TRBJ2-1, with D possibly TRBD2 on 5 matching bases. The CDR3 sequence is 15 residues long. In germline, CDR1 is SGHAT, CDR2 FQNNGV. Trimming cost V 1 base and J 4 bases, with 11 bases left between them. The CDR3 nucleotides are TGTGCCAGCAGCTTAGTCCGAGGGCCTTACAATGAGCAGTTCTTC. Its translation: CASSLVRGPYNEQFF.

The V and J genes are TRBV6-5 and TRBJ2-7, with D perhaps TRBD2 (6 bases). The CDR3 loop spans 16 amino acids. Germline V CDR1 and CDR2: MNHEY, SVGAGI. The V end lost 0 bases, the J end lost 6 bases, and 18 bases lay between the germline ends. The CDR3 nucleotides are TGTGCCAGCAGTTACTCGCATGCGGGGTCCCGCTCCGAGCAGTACTTC. Translation gives CASSYSHAGSRSEQYF.

The chain recombines TRBV11-2 with TRBJ2-5; D possibly corresponds to TRBD2 (6 bases). With the DNA end fitting TRBJ2-7 better, the J assignment may be wrong. Germline assignment: CDR1 SGHAT and CDR2 FQNNGV. The CDR3 is 13 amino acids. For the CDR3, the DNA is TGTGCCAGCAGCTGGTTCGGGACTTACGAGCAGTACTTC. Translation gives CASSWFGTYEQYF.

CDR3 protein: CASSLPTGNGYEQYF. CDR3 DNA sequence: TGTGCCAGCAGTTTACCCACAGGGAACGGATACGAGCAGTACTTC. The chain joins TRBV28 to TRBJ2-7; TRBD1 might be the D (6 bases). This CDR3 is built from 15 residues. Trimming shortened V by 2 bases and J by 4 bases, and 15 bases separated the two germline ends. Germline CDR1 is MDHEN and CDR2 is SYDVKM.

The V and J genes are TRBV19 and TRBJ2-3; the match to TRBD2 covers 8 bases. V shed 6 bases and J 0 bases; nucleotides not matched to a gene: 5. Germline assignment: CDR1 LNHDA and CDR2 SQIVND (reference sequence). The CDR3 has 15 residues. CDR3 region: CASRYKRGSTDTQYF. CDR3 nucleotide sequence: TGTGCCAGTAGATACAAGCGGGGGAGCACAGATACGCAGTATTTT.

This clone was picked up one time. This chain joins TRBV19 and TRBJ1-2; possible D gene TRBD1, 6 bases. The CDR3 runs to 13 residues. The V gene lost 6 bases and the J gene lost 2 bases, with 10 bases spanning the gap. Germline V lookup: CDR1 LNHDA, CDR2 SQIVND (reference sequence). The CDR3 region is CASRPGANYGYTF. As DNA, the CDR3 is TGTGCCAGTAGACCAGGGGCGAACTATGGCTACACCTTC.

This clone was seen a handful of times. The V gene is TRBV5-8, the J gene TRBJ2-5; D perhaps matches TRBD1 (7 bases). The CDR3 is 14 residues long. The germline V gene encodes CDR1 SGHTS and CDR2 YDEGEE. V was shortened by 6 bases and J by 4 bases, with 16 bases between the two germline ends. Written as DNA, the CDR3 is TGTGCCAGCATCCTACAGGGGAGGAGAGAGACCCAGTACTTC. It specifies CASILQGRRETQYF.

This clone has a handful of counts. The chain combines TRBV11-3 with TRBJ1-1, with D hard to call. From germline, CDR1 is SGHNT and CDR2 YENEEA. The V and J ends lost 4 bases and 0 bases respectively, with 9 bases between them. The CDR3 contains 14 residues. The DNA of the CDR3 is TGTGCCAGCAGCTGGGAGGGCCTGAACACTGAAGCTTTCTTT. It yields the protein CASSWEGLNTEAFF.

CDR3 nucleotides: TGTGCCAGCAGCGCGACCGGGACTAGCTCCCCCGGGGAGCTGTTTTTT. Its protein product is CASSATGTSSPGELFF. J is TRBJ2-2 and V is TRBV9; 9 positions match TRBD2. This CDR3 comprises 16 residues. Germline V gene sequence: CDR1 SGDLS, CDR2 YYNGEE. V lost 3 bases to trimming and J lost 6 bases; unmatched junction nucleotides: 9.

V gene TRBV11-3 combines with J gene TRBJ2-7; 10 positions agree with TRBD2. Germline V gives CDR1 SGHNT, CDR2 YENEEA. Trimming cost V 5 bases and J 3 bases; bases outside gene matches: 1. There are 13 residues in the CDR3. As DNA, the CDR3 is TGTGCCAGCAGCCTAGCGGGAGACTACGAGCAGTACTTC. This sequence encodes CASSLAGDYEQYF.

The CDR3: CASSPTTGSDEKLFF. In DNA form, the CDR3 reads TGTGCCAGCAGCCCAACGACAGGGTCGGATGAAAAACTGTTTTTT. This rearrangement joins TRBV5-4 to TRBJ1-4; the match to TRBD1 covers 7 bases. Germline-derived CDR1 and CDR2 are SGHNT and YYREEE (reference sequence). V was clipped by 4 bases and J by 6 bases; unmatched bases: 9. The CDR3 runs to 15 residues. The variable domain in full, with the rest retrieved from reference TRBV5-4 and TRBJ1-4, is ETGVTQSPTHLIKTRGQQVTLRCSSQSGHNTVSWYQQALGQGPQFIFQYYREEENGRGNFPPRFSGLQFPNYSSELNVNALELDDSALYLCASSPTTGSDEKLFFGSGTQLSVL.

The rearrangement joins TRBV5-1 to TRBJ2-7; no definite D call. CDR3 length equals 12 residues. V was pared by 1 base and J by 4 bases, with 6 bases between. Germline CDR1 is SGHRS and CDR2 is YFSETQ. CDR3 DNA: TGCGCCAGCAGCTTGATCCCTTACGAGCAGTACTTC. As protein: CASSLIPYEQYF. The whole variable domain, filled in from reference TRBV5-1 and TRBJ2-7, reads KAGVTQTPRYLIKTRGQQVTLSCSPISGHRSVSWYQQTPGQGLQFLFEYFSETQRNKGNFPGRFSGRQFSNSRSEMNVSTLELGDSALYLCASSLIPYEQYFGPGTRLTVT.

This sequence joins TRBV5-6 and TRBJ2-5, with TRBD1 matching over 8 bases. The length of the CDR3 is 14 residues. Trimming at V came to 4 bases and at J to 5 bases, leaving 7 bases not matched to a gene. CDR1 and CDR2 (germline): SGHDT, YYEEEE. CDR3 loop: CASSQRTGMETQYF. In nucleotides, the CDR3 is TGTGCCAGCAGCCAACGGACAGGGATGGAGACCCAGTACTTC. Full variable domain (missing parts from reference TRBV5-6 and TRBJ2-5): DAGVTQSPTHLIKTRGQQVTLRCSPKSGHDTVSWYQQALGQGPQFIFQYYEEEERQRGNFPDRFSGHQFPNYSSELNVNALLLGDSALYLCASSQRTGMETQYFGPGTRLLVL.

The chain employs TRBV7-2 and TRBJ2-3; D is uncertain. Germline CDR1 is SGHTA and CDR2 is FQGNSA. The V end was cut by 5 bases, the J end by 8 bases, with 11 bases between. This CDR3 has 12 residues. CDR3 protein: CASSANHGTQYF. In nucleotides, the CDR3 is TGTGCCAGCAGCGCGAATCATGGTACGCAGTATTTT.

This rearrangement joins TRBV6-6 to TRBJ2-1; TRBD2 aligns across 9 bases. The junction had 7 bases not matched to a gene; V was cut back by 6 bases and J by 4 bases. Per germline, CDR1 MNHNY and CDR2 SVGAGI (reference sequence). This CDR3 is built from 15 residues. CDR3 DNA sequence: TGTGCCAGCAGGCTAGCGGGAAGCTCGTACAATGAGCAGTTCTTC. It yields the protein CASRLAGSSYNEQFF.

This clone has more than one count but fewer than ten. The gene calls are TRBV19 and TRBJ1-1; TRBD1 is a possible D gene (5 bases). The CDR3 length is 13 residues. The ends were cut back, 6 bases at V and 3 bases at J, with 11 bases in the middle. Germline V gene lookup returns CDR1 LNHDA and CDR2 SQIVND (reference sequence). CDR3 DNA sequence: TGTGCCAGTAGGGAACAGGCCCACACTGAAGCTTTCTTT. Translated: CASREQAHTEAFF.

This clone was seen a single time. The chain combines TRBV5-1 with TRBJ2-1; TRBD2 matches 7 bases. The CDR3 loop spans 15 amino acids. From germline, CDR1 is SGHRS and CDR2 YFSETQ. V was pared by 0 bases and J by 10 bases, with 10 bases of the junction left unmatched. The CDR3 region has the DNA TGCGCCAGCAGCTTGGGAGCCACTTGGGGGGGGGAGCAGTTCTTC. It translates to CASSLGATWGGEQFF.

V is TRBV6-6 and J is TRBJ1-2; possibly TRBD1 for D (6 bases). In germline, CDR1 is MNHNY, CDR2 SVGAGI (reference sequence). V lost 7 bases and J 4 bases, leaving 13 bases between the germline ends. This CDR3 region has 13 residues. The chain's CDR3 is CASTTGNFYGYTF. The CDR3 nucleotides are TGTGCCAGCACCACAGGGAATTTCTATGGCTACACCTTC.

The rearrangement uses TRBV6-1 and TRBJ2-7; 10 bases fit TRBD2. The V and J ends lost 5 bases and 3 bases, in that order; junction bases with no gene match: 4. The CDR3 runs to 14 residues. The germline CDR1 and CDR2 sequences are MNHNS and SASEGT. For the CDR3, the DNA is TGTGCCAGCAGTAGGACTAGCGGAAACTACGAGCAGTACTTC. Its protein product is CASSRTSGNYEQYF.

This rearrangement joins TRBV2 to TRBJ2-3, with 9 bases matching TRBD2. J gave up 2 bases and V 6 bases, and 6 bases lay outside the gene matches. The V gene's germline CDR1 is SNHLY and CDR2 FYNNEI. The CDR3 is 15 amino acids. CDR3 bases: TGTGCCAGCAGCCGCGGGAGGGGTTACACAGATACGCAGTATTTT. It translates to CASSRGRGYTDTQYF.

V and J are TRBV6-5 and TRBJ2-7; 8 positions agree with TRBD2. J lost 4 bases, V lost 0 bases, and 5 bases had no gene match. CDR3 length: 15 residues. Per germline, CDR1 MNHEY and CDR2 SVGAGI. The CDR3 region is CASSYSKSGSYEQYF. The CDR3 nucleotides are TGTGCCAGCAGTTACTCGAAAAGCGGGAGTTACGAGCAGTACTTC.

This chain connects TRBV11-2 to TRBJ1-4; D gene unclear. The CDR3 totals 17 residues. Germline-derived CDR1 and CDR2 are SGHAT and FQNNGV. Trimming removed 0 bases from V and 2 bases from J, with 13 bases in between. The CDR3 nucleotides are TGTGCCAGCAGCTTAGATCTAGCGATTGGGACTAATGAAAAACTGTTTTTT. As protein: CASSLDLAIGTNEKLFF.